What follows are 3 T cell receptor beta chains derived from one specimen sequenced in a study of cytomegalovirus exposure and HLA in healthy donors. With 60 Vbeta and 13 Jbeta primers, the PCR was carried out. Only in-frame clones appear in the TCRdb table, and some are missing; sequencing was by immunoSEQ multiplex PCR. The sample lists around 130,000 clones, 75% to 85% occurring once. Sequencing input: PBMCs. The receptors come from a girl aged 2 to 9 in good health and CMV-seronegative.

With regard to this clone: One junction end does not reproduce the germline sequence, and a read error may be involved. The chain has TRBV6-5 and TRBJ2-7; TRBD2 might be the D (5 bases). CDR1 and CDR2 (germline): MNHEY, SVGAGI. The CDR3 contains 13 residues. As DNA, the CDR3 is TGTGCCAGCAGCTCGGGGTCCGGGGTGCGGTCAGACTTC. This translates into CASSSGSGVRSDF.

This sequence joins TRBV25-1 and TRBJ2-1, with 12 positions matching TRBD2. The CDR3 runs 15 residues. Germline V lookup: CDR1 MGHDK, CDR2 SYGVNS. V dropped 4 bases and J dropped 4; count of bases not matched to a gene: 2. The CDR3 here is CASSAGTSGYNEQFF. For the CDR3, the DNA is TGTGCCAGCAGTGCCGGGACTAGCGGGTACAATGAGCAGTTCTTC.

There are a few counts of this clone. The V and J genes are TRBV7-9 and TRBJ1-2, with 8 bases aligning to TRBD1. After removal of 4 bases from V and 10 bases from J, the junction contained 8 bases not matched to a gene. The CDR3 extends over 13 amino acids. Germline CDR1 SEHNR, CDR2 FQNEAQ (reference sequence). CDR3 protein: CASSSDRVEDYTF. DNA of the CDR3: TGTGCCAGCAGCTCGGACAGGGTAGAGGACTACACCTTC.